This T cell receptor beta chain was recovered during a study of blood T cell repertoires in COVID-19. The wider study: The study drew acute and convalescent COVID-19 samples from the United States, Italy and Spain. The analysed material was cDNA or gDNA that came from T cells, B-cell-depleted T cells, or PBMCs.

The CDR3 totals 14 residues. V trimming: 5 bases; J trimming: 11 bases; junction bases outside the gene matches: 7. Germline V gives CDR1 SGHAT, CDR2 FQNNGV. Original handling: Estimation of nucleated cell counts relied on the amplification of reference gene primers. Repertoires were generated with immunoSEQ multiplex PCR, while TCRdb's copy carries only in-frame clones and drops some. The DNA gave D and trimming, while V, J and clone size come from that table. The sample lists 100,000 to 150,000 clones, around 83% occurring once. The TCR originated in a man in his fifties or sixties with acute or convalescent COVID-19. V is TRBV11-2 and J is TRBJ2-1; TRBD2 matches 12 bases. The specimen sequenced was peripheral blood. CDR3 residues: CASSPGLAGPQQFF. The CDR3 DNA follows: TGTGCCAGCAGCCCAGGACTAGCGGGGCCCCAGCAGTTCTTC.